Below, one TCR beta chain is given with its context. Assay: immunoSEQ multiplex PCR; the TCRdb copy retains only in-frame clones and omits some. The data contain roughly 72,000 clones, approximately 92% of them singletons. This entry comes from a study of OX40 agonist ivuxolimab in advanced cancers. Germline-derived CDR1 and CDR2 are MNHNY and SVGAGI (reference sequence). Between the trimmed V and J ends, which lost 0 bases and 7 bases, there was a span of 6 bases. This CDR3 contains 13 residues. The sequences come from CD4+ or CD8+ T cells sorted from blood, collected in a trial of the OX40 agonist ivuxolimab. This receptor was taken from an adult with an advanced solid tumor such as melanoma, head and neck, liver or kidney cancer. The chain employs TRBV6-6 and TRBJ2-2, with D unclear. CDR3 in DNA: TGTGCCAGCAGTTACTCGGCGGTCGGGGAGCTGTTTTTT. It yields the protein CASSYSAVGELFF.